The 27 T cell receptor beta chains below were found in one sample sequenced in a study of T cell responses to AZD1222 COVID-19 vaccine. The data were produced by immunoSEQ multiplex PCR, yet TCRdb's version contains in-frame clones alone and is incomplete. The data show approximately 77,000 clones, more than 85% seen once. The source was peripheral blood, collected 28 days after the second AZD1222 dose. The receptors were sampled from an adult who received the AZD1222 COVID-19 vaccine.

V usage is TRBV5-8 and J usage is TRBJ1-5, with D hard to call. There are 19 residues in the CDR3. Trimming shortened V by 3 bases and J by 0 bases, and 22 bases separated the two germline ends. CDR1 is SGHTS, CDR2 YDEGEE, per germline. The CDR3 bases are TGTGCCAGCAGCTACCGGGAGGTAGGTGAACGAAATAGCAATCAGCCCCAGCATTTT. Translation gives CASSYREVGERNSNQPQHF.

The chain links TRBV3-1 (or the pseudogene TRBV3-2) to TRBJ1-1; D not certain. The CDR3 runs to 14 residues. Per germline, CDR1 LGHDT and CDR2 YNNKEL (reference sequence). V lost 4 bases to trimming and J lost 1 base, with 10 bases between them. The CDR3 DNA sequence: TGTGCCAGCAGCCTATCCCCGGGGAACACTGAAGCTTTCTTT. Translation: CASSLSPGNTEAFF.

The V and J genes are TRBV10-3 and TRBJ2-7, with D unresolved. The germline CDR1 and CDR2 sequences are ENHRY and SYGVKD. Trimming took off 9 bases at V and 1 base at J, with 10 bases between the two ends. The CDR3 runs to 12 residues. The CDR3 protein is CAISTLSYEQYF. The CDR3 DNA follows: TGTGCCATTTCGACTCTTTCCTACGAGCAGTACTTC.

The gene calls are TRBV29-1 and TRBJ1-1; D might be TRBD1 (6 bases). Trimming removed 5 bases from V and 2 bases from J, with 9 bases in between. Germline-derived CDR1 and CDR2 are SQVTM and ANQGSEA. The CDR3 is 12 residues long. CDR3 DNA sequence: TGCAGCGTTACCAGGGGAAACACTGAAGCTTTCTTT. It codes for CSVTRGNTEAFF.

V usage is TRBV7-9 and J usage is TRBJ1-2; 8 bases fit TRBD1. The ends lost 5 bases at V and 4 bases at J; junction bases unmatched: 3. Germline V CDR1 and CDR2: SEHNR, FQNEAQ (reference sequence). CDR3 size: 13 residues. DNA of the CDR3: TGTGCCAGCAGCCCGGACAGGGTCTATGGCTACACCTTC. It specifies CASSPDRVYGYTF.

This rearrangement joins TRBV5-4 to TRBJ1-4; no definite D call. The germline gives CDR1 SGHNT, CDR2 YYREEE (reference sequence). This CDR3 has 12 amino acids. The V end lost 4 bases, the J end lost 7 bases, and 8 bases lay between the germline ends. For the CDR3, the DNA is TGTGCCAGCAGCGCGGGAAGTGAAAAACTGTTTTTT. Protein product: CASSAGSEKLFF. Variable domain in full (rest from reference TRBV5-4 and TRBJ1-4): ETGVTQSPTHLIKTRGQQVTLRCSSQSGHNTVSWYQQALGQGPQFIFQYYREEENGRGNFPPRFSGLQFPNYSSELNVNALELDDSALYLCASSAGSEKLFFGSGTQLSVL.

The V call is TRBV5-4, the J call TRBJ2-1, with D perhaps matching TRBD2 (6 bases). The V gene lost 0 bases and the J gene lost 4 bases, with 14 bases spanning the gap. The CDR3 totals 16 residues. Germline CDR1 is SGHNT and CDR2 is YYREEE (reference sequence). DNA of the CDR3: TGTGCCAGCAGCTTGGGGAGGGGATTTTCGTACAATGAGCAGTTCTTC. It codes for CASSLGRGFSYNEQFF.

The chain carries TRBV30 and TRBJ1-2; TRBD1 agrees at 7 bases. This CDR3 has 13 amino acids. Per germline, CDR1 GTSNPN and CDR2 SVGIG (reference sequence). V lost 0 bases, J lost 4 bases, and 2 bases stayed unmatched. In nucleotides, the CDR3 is TGTGCCTGGAGTGTATCAGGGGGCTATGGCTACACCTTC. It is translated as CAWSVSGGYGYTF.

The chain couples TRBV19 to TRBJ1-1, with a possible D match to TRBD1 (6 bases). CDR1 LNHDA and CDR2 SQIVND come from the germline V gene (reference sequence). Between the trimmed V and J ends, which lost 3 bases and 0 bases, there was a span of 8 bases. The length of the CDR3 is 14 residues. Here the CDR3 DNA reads TGTGCCAGTAGTATTACAGGGATGAACACTGAAGCTTTCTTT. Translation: CASSITGMNTEAFF.

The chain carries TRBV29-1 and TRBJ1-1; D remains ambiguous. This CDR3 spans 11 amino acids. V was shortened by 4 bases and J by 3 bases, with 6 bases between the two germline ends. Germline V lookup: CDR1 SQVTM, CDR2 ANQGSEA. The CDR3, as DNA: TGCAGCGTTGGCCGGGACACTGAAGCTTTCTTT. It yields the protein CSVGRDTEAFF.

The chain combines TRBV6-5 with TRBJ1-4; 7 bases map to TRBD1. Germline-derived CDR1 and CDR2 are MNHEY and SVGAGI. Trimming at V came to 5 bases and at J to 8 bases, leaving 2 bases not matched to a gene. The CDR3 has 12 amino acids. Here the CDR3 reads CASSPRGEKLFF. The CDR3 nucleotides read TGTGCCAGCAGTCCCAGGGGGGAAAAACTGTTTTTT.

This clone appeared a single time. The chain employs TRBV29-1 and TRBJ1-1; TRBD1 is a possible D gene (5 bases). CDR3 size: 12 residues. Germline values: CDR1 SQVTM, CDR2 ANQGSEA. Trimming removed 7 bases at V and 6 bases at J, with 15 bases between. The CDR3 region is CSAMMVGAEAFF. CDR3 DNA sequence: TGCAGCGCGATGATGGTGGGGGCTGAAGCTTTCTTT.

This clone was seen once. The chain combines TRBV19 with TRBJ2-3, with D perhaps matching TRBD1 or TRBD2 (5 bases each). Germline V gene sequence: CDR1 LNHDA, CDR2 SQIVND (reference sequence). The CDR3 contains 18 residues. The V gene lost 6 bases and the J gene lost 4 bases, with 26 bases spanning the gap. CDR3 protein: CASSQRGLRAEVPDTQYF. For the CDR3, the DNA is TGTGCCAGTAGCCAAAGGGGCCTCCGAGCGGAAGTGCCAGATACGCAGTATTTT.

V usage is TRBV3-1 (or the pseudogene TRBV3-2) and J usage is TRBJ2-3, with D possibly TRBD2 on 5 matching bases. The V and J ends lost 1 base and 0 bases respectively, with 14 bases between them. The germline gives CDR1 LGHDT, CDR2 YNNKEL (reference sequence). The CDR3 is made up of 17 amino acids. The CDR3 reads CASSQVIAGPSTDTQYF. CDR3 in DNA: TGTGCCAGCAGCCAAGTAATCGCGGGCCCTAGCACAGATACGCAGTATTTT.

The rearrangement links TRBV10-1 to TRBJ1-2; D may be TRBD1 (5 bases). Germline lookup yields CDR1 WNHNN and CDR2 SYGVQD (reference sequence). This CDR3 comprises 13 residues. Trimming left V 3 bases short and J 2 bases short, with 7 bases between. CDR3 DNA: TGCGCCAGCAGTGAACGGGGGAACTATGGCTACACCTTC. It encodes CASSERGNYGYTF.

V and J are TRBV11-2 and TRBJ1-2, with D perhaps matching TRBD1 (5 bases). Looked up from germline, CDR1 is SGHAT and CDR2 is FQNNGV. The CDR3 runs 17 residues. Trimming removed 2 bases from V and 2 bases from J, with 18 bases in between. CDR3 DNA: TGTGCCAGCAGCTTATCATTTCGACAAGGGGAAAACTATGGCTACACCTTC. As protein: CASSLSFRQGENYGYTF. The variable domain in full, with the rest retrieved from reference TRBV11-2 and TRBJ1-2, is EAGVAQSPRYKIIEKRQSVAFWCNPISGHATLYWYQQILGQGPKLLIQFQNNGVVDDSQLPKDRFSAERLKGVDSTLKIQPAKLEDSAVYLCASSLSFRQGENYGYTFGSGTRLTVV.

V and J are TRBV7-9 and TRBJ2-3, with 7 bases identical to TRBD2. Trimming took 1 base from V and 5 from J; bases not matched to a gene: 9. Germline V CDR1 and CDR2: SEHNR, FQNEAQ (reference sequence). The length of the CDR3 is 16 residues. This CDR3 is CASSLVLPGGIDTQYF. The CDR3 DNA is TGTGCCAGCAGCTTAGTTTTACCGGGGGGTATAGATACGCAGTATTTT.

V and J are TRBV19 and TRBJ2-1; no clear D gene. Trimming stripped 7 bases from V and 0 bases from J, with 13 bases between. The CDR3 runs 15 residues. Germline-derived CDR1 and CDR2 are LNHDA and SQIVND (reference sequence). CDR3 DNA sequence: TGTGCCAGTACGTCCCAGATACGCTCCTACAATGAGCAGTTCTTC. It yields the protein CASTSQIRSYNEQFF.

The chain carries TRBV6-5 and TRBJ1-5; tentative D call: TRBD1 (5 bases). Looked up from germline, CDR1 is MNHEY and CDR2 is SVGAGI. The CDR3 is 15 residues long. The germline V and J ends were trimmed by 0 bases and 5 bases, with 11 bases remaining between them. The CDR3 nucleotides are TGTGCCAGCAGTTACTCGGGCGGGGGACATCAGCCCCAGCATTTT. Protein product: CASSYSGGGHQPQHF.

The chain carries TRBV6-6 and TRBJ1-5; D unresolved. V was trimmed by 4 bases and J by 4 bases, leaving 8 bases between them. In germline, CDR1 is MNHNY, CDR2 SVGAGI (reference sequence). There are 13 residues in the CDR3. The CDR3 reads CASSLEVNQPQHF. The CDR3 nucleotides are TGTGCCAGCAGTTTGGAGGTTAATCAGCCCCAGCATTTT.

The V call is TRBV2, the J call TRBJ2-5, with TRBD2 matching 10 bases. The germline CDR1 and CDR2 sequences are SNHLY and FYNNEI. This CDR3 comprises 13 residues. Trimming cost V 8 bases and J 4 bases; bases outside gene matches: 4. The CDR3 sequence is CASLAGERETQYF. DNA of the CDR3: TGTGCCAGCCTAGCGGGAGAGAGAGAGACCCAGTACTTC.

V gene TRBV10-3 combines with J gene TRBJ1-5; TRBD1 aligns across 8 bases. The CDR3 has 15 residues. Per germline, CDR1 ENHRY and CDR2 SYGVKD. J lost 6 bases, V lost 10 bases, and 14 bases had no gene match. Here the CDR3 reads CATALGQGAVQPQHF. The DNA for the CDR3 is TGTGCCACTGCACTGGGGCAGGGGGCGGTTCAGCCCCAGCATTTT.

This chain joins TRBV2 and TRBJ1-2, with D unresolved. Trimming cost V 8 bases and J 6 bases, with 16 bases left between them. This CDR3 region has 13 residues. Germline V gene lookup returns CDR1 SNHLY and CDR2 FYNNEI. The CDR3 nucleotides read TGTGCCAGCGGGAATGAGGGAGCCCATGGCTACACCTTC. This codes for CASGNEGAHGYTF.

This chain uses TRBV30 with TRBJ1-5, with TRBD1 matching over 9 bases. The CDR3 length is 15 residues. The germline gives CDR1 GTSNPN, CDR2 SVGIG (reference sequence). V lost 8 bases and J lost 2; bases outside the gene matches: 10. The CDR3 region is CASGTGGLGNQPQHF. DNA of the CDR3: TGTGCCAGCGGAACAGGGGGCTTGGGCAATCAGCCCCAGCATTTT.

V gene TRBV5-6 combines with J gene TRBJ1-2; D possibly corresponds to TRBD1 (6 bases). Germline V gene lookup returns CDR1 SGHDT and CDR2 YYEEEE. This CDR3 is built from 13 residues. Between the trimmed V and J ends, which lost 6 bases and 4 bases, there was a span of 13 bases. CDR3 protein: CASNAGGLYGYTF. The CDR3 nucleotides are TGTGCCAGCAATGCTGGGGGGCTCTATGGCTACACCTTC.

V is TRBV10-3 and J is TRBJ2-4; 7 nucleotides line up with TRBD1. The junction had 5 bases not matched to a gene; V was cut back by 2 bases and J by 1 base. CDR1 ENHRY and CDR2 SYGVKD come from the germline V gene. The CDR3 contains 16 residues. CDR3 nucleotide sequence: TGTGCCATCAGTGAGGACAGGGTCGGGGCCAAAAACATTCAGTACTTC. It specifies CAISEDRVGAKNIQYF.

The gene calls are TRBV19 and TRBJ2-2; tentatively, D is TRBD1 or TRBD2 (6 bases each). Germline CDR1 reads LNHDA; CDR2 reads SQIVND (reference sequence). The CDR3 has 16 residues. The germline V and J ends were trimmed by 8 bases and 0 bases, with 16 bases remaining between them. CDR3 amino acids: CASSSEGGTNTGELFF. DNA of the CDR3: TGTGCCAGTTCATCTGAGGGGGGAACGAACACCGGGGAGCTGTTTTTT.